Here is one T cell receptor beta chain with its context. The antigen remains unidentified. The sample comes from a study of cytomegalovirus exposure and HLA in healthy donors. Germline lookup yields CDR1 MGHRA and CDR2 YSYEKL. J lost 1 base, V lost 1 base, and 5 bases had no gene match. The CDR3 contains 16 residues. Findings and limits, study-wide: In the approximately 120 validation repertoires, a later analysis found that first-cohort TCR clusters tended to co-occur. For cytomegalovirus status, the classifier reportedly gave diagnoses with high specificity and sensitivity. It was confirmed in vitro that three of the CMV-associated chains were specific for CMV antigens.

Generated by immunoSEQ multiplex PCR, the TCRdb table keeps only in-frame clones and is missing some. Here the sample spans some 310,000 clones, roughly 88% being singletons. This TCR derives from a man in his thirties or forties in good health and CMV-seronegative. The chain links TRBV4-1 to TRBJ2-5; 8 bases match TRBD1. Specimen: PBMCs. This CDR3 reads CASSQAGTGIQETQYF. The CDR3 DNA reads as TGCGCCAGCAGCCAAGCGGGGACAGGAATCCAAGAGACCCAGTACTTC.